Shown below are 7 T cell receptor beta chains from a single sample sequenced in a study of cytomegalovirus exposure and HLA in healthy donors. PCR involved 60 Vbeta and 13 Jbeta primers. The protocol was immunoSEQ multiplex PCR, while the TCRdb copy is restricted to in-frame clones and leaves out a portion. The sample records about 130,000 clones, less than 85% being singletons. The sample comprised PBMCs. These receptors were obtained from a man between 18 and 29 years old in good health and CMV-seropositive.

This chain links TRBV4-1 with TRBJ1-1; no definite D call. Germline lookup yields CDR1 MGHRA and CDR2 YSYEKL. Trimming removed 2 bases at V and 1 base at J, with 5 bases between. CDR3 size: 13 residues. The CDR3 reads CASSQTWNTEAFF. The CDR3 bases are TGCGCCAGCAGCCAAACTTGGAACACTGAAGCTTTCTTT.

The chain combines TRBV7-8 with TRBJ2-7; D is ambiguous. The V and J ends lost 3 bases and 5 bases respectively, with 8 bases between them. The CDR3 is 12 amino acids. CDR1 and CDR2 (germline): SGHVS, FQNEAQ. CDR3 nucleotide sequence: TGTGCCAGCAGCTTTCGTCTAGACGAGCAGTACTTC. Translated: CASSFRLDEQYF.

V and J are TRBV6-1 and TRBJ2-7; 10 bases match TRBD1. CDR3 length equals 14 residues. The germline V gene has CDR1 MNHNS and CDR2 SASEGT. The J segment lost 5 bases and the V segment lost 3 bases, leaving 4 bases of the junction unmatched. CDR3 sequence (DNA): TGTGCCAGCAGTGACCGGGACAGGGGCAACGAGCAGTACTTC. This translates into CASSDRDRGNEQYF.

The chain combines TRBV19 with TRBJ1-5, with 9 bases aligning to TRBD1. The CDR3 runs 16 residues. Germline CDR1 is LNHDA and CDR2 is SQIVND (reference sequence). Trimming took 3 bases from V and 2 from J; bases not matched to a gene: 5. CDR3 nucleotides: TGTGCCAGTAGTATCTCGACAGGGGGTGGCAATCAGCCCCAGCATTTT. Protein: CASSISTGGGNQPQHF.

The chain combines TRBV4-1 with TRBJ2-3; TRBD2 agrees at 7 bases. The CDR3 is made up of 16 amino acids. CDR1 is MGHRA, CDR2 YSYEKL, per germline. Trimming removed 5 bases from V and 0 bases from J; junction bases left unmatched: 8. As DNA, the CDR3 is TGCGCCAGCAGCTCCTCGGCGGGGGAGAGCACAGATACGCAGTATTTT. This codes for CASSSSAGESTDTQYF.

V gene TRBV5-8 combines with J gene TRBJ2-3, with D perhaps TRBD2 (6 bases). The V and J ends lost 5 bases and 6 bases respectively, with 19 bases between them. Germline V gene lookup returns CDR1 SGHTS and CDR2 YDEGEE. This CDR3 spans 15 amino acids. The CDR3 region has the DNA TGTGCCAGCAGGTGGGACTTCACACGTTCGGATACGCAGTATTTT. It translates to CASRWDFTRSDTQYF.

The chain carries TRBV18 and TRBJ2-5, with 7 bases that match TRBD1. Trimming cost V 4 bases and J 3 bases; bases outside gene matches: 5. There are 14 residues in the CDR3. Germline V CDR1 and CDR2: KGHSH, LQKENI. CDR3 bases: TGTGCCAGCTCACTGCTGGACAGGAAAGAGACCCAGTACTTC. Its translation: CASSLLDRKETQYF. The variable domain in full, completed from reference TRBV18 and TRBJ2-5, reads NAGVMQNPRHLVRRRGQEARLRCSPMKGHSHVYWYRQLPEEGLKFMVYLQKENIIDESGMPKERFSAEFPKEGPSILRIQQVVRGDSAAYFCASSLLDRKETQYFGPGTRLLVL.